The clone carrying this T cell receptor (beta chain) occurred a few times. Per the authors' pipeline: Amplification of reference gene primers provided the estimated nucleated cell counts. Assay used: immunoSEQ multiplex PCR; TCRdb lists only in-frame clones, some missing. That table furnishes V, J and clone size, whereas the DNA furnished D and trimming. Here the sample spans around 140,000 clones, roughly 84% being singletons. This specimen belongs to a study of blood T cell repertoires in COVID-19. Study details: The origin of the acute and convalescent COVID-19 samples was the United States, Italy and Spain. From T cells, B-cell-depleted T cells, or PBMCs came the material, which was cDNA or gDNA.

The V end lost 0 bases, the J end lost 5 bases, and 17 bases lay between the germline ends. CDR3 length: 17 residues. The clonotype originates from a man aged 25-45 years with COVID-19, enrolled during active disease. Source material: peripheral blood. The J gene is TRBJ1-5, the V gene TRBV23-1; D might be TRBD1 (5 bases). TRBV23-1 is an open reading frame, and its role is uncertain. CDR3: CASSQSRGGVGYQPQHF. CDR3 sequence (DNA): TGCGCCAGCAGTCAATCGAGGGGAGGGGTAGGATATCAGCCCCAGCATTTT.